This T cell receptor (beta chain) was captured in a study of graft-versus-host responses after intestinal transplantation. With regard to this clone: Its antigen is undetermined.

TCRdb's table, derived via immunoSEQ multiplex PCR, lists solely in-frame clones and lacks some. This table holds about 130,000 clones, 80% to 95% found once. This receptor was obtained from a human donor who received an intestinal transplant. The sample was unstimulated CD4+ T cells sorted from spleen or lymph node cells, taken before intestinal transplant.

The CDR3 loop reads CASSSTSYEQYF. The CDR3 DNA sequence: TGTGCCAGCAGCTCCACTTCCTACGAGCAGTACTTC. This chain links TRBV11-1 with TRBJ2-5; no firm D call. The assigned J gene may be wrong: the sequence end matches TRBJ2-7 better. The germline gives CDR1 SGHAT, CDR2 FQDESV (reference sequence). The CDR3 spans 12 residues.